The subject of this entry is one T cell receptor beta chain. Its specificity is not known. This specimen comes from a study of T cells in Graves' hyperthyroidism and ophthalmopathy. Study-level findings and limits: In the analysis, a 13 V-J model separated ophthalmopathy from stable hyperthyroidism.

Germline V gene sequence: CDR1 DFQATT, CDR2 SNEGSKA (reference sequence). V was trimmed by 6 bases and J by 8 bases, leaving 17 bases between them. CDR3 length: 13 amino acids. The TCR beta CDR3 regions underwent amplification using RNA transcripts as the source. First-round RT-PCR with HTBI primers amplified the TCR CDR3 region. One entry per CDR3 protein, called by TCRdb with MiXCR from the multiplex PCR reads. Of under 450,000 distinct CDR3 sequences in the sample, 15% to 19% were seen once. The sequence was collected from a woman aged 18-29 years with Graves' hyperthyroidism. What was sequenced was blood. The chain has TRBV20-1 and TRBJ2-1, with D unresolved. The CDR3: CSARPSTFHEQFF. CDR3 DNA sequence: TGCAGTGCCCGCCCTTCGACATTCCATGAGCAGTTCTTC.